This T cell receptor (beta chain) originates from a study of blood T cell repertoires in COVID-19. About the research overall: Whether acute or convalescent, the COVID-19 samples came from the United States, Italy and Spain. PBMCs, B-cell-depleted T cells, or T cells provided the cDNA or gDNA that made up the material.

As processed by the authors: Estimates of nucleated cell counts were drawn from the amplification of reference gene primers. TCRdb keeps only in-frame clones here, not all; method: immunoSEQ multiplex PCR. The V and J calls and clone size were taken over from that table, and D and trimming were inferred from the DNA. There are about 260,000 clones in the sample; over 80% occur only once, and approximately 1.6% lies in the top ten. In germline, CDR1 is KGHSH, CDR2 LQKENI. V gave up 3 bases and J gave up 8 bases, with 10 bases separating them. The CDR3 totals 12 residues. The sequenced sample consisted of peripheral blood. The clonotype was recovered from a middle-aged woman who had recovered from COVID-19. The chain couples TRBV18 to TRBJ1-2, with D hard to call. DNA of the CDR3: TGTGCCAGCTCACCGGTAGTCGAGGGCTACACCTTC. This translates into CASSPVVEGYTF. The full variable domain, completed using reference TRBV18 and TRBJ1-2, is NAGVMQNPRHLVRRRGQEARLRCSPMKGHSHVYWYRQLPEEGLKFMVYLQKENIIDESGMPKERFSAEFPKEGPSILRIQQVVRGDSAAYFCASSPVVEGYTFGSGTRLTVV.